This passage covers 2 T cell receptor beta chains from one sample sequenced in a study of cytomegalovirus exposure and HLA in healthy donors. Sequenced by immunoSEQ multiplex PCR; TCRdb stores in-frame clones only, minus some. In the table there are under 75,000 clones, over 90% of which are singletons. Specimen: PBMCs. These TCRs come from a woman under 30 in good health and CMV-seropositive.

The V and J genes are TRBV5-8 and TRBJ2-3, with 16 bases matching TRBD2. Germline CDR1 and CDR2: SGHTS and YDEGEE. With V trimmed by 4 bases and J by 0 bases, 2 bases remained unmatched. This CDR3 has 17 amino acids. CDR3 coding DNA: TGTGCCAGCAGCAGGGGACTAGCGGGAGGGAGCACAGATACGCAGTATTTT. Its translation is CASSRGLAGGSTDTQYF.

The rearrangement uses TRBV4-1 and TRBJ2-2; unclear D gene. The V end was cut by 2 bases, the J end by 8 bases, with 18 bases between. Germline lookup yields CDR1 MGHRA and CDR2 YSYEKL. The CDR3 loop spans 16 amino acids. CDR3 sequence (DNA): TGCGCCAGCAGCCAACGGTGGGCCCGAGAGTATGGGGAGCTGTTTTTT. As protein: CASSQRWAREYGELFF.